The source of this T cell receptor beta chain is a study of identical twins. Study-level points and caveats: Compared with models, monozygotic twins showed more out-of-frame TCR alpha sharing. The authors drew conclusions from cross-sectional statistical analysis rather than following the same donors. Diverse VJ usage suggested most zero-insertion clonotypes were not invariant T cells. High-abundance cord blood beta clonotypes had fewer insertions; memory repertoires showed none.

Germline trimming cut 2 bases from V and 8 bases from J; bases unmatched to any gene: 4. The germline CDR1 and CDR2 sequences are SGHDT and YYEEEE. The CDR3 spans 15 residues. TCRdb itself ran the 5' RACE reads through MiXCR, one entry per CDR3 protein. The sample yields 700,000 to 950,000 distinct CDR3 sequences, 9% to 15% seen once. Comment on this clonotype: Antigen: not known.

These data also formed part of another study, on yellow fever vaccine responses in identical twins.

The sequenced material came from PBMCs. The chain recombines TRBV5-6 with TRBJ2-1, with TRBD2 matching 13 bases. The receptor's source is a woman younger than 30 in good health. Here the CDR3 DNA reads TGTGCCAGCAGCTTCGGACTAGCGGGAGATGATGAGCAGTTCTTC. Translation: CASSFGLAGDDEQFF.